Included here is one T cell receptor beta chain sequence, with context. What antigen it recognizes has not been identified. Base qualities are not at hand, and no much larger clone is one base apart. The germline V gene (reference sequence) gives CDR1 as MNHEY and CDR2 as SMNVEV. The CDR3, from cysteine to phenylalanine, totals 14 residues. Just CDR3 DNA is preserved here, 42 bases in frame from base 1. V drops 3 bases and J drops 3 bases, leaving 12 bases in between. These data belong to a study of graft-versus-host responses after intestinal transplantation (dated by TCRdb to the early 2020s). Context from the whole study: Multivisceral, liver-intestinal, or isolated intestinal transplants were received by the recipients. Every recipient was given anti-thymocyte globulin induction, then maintenance tacrolimus and steroids for approximately 3 years. Graft-versus-host and host-versus-graft alloreactive T cell clones were tracked in the graft, circulation and bone marrow after intestinal transplantation using bulk TCR-beta CDR3 sequencing. To identify alloreactive clones, pre-transplant mixed lymphocyte reaction products were sequenced and compared with unstimulated pre-transplant donor and recipient T cells. A cohort of fewer than 25 intestinal transplant recipients, including one retransplant, was enrolled, and a few patients lacking pretransplant specimens were excluded. A peak of at least 4% donor T cells among recipient peripheral blood mononuclear cells was the definition used for donor T cell macrochimerism. Rather than being sequenced by the commercial service, samples from a few later patients were sequenced in-house on an Illumina MiSeq and processed with MiXCR.

Beyond this particular receptor, the publication reports: Early after transplant, declines in HvG clones were associated with peak levels of circulating GvH clones. In patients with donor T cell macrochimerism, the allografts had high GvH to HvG T cell clonal ratios. GvH clones were detected in recipient bone marrow, and some appeared earlier in ileal mucosa or blood, consistent with an intestinal mucosal origin. The conclusions were limited by the relatively low number and heterogeneity of the intestinal transplant patients.

Explained via the paper, the time point label denotes: cells obtained before transplantation from donor or recipient. CD3+CD4+ and CD3+CD8+ populations were FACS-sorted from unstimulated pre-transplant donor and recipient cells taken from spleen or lymph nodes. Library preparation used the immunoSEQ multiplex PCR assay. For most patients, genomic DNA was isolated with the Qiagen DNeasy Blood and Tissue Kit and shipped frozen to Adaptive Biotechnologies for TCR sequencing. For most patients, genomic DNA was subjected to high-throughput TCR-beta CDR3 sequencing by Adaptive Biotechnologies. The authors' pipeline ran thus. TCR sequencing data for roughly 17 patients were retrieved from Adaptive's ImmunoSEQ software; a few other patients were processed with MiXCR and VDJtools. To correct CD4 versus CD8 sorting errors, sequences present in both subsets at a frequency ratio below 5:1 were removed. CDR3 nucleotide sequences shared by donor and recipient were removed because the origin of these sequences could not be assigned. At least 2-fold expansion over unstimulated cells and a minimum CFSE-low frequency of 0.002% (template counts) or 0.001% (read counts) were required for clones to be classified as alloreactive. A clone was considered mappable if detected in the sequenced pre-transplant spleen, lymph node, or MLR CFSE-low populations of the donor or recipient. Cumulative frequency of alloreactive clones was calculated as a percentage of all sequences weighted by copy number. TCRdb re-hosts the immuneACCESS table, in-frame sequences only. Its copies lack some clones; in the studies checked, an unresolved V gene accounts for under half of them, and the cause for the rest is not known. The V and J calls and clone size come from that table; D and trimming were worked out from the DNA. The sample table holds approximately 90,000 clones, of which about nine tenths were seen once. The ten most abundant clones make up approximately 5.5% of the sample.

The sample here was unstimulated CD8+ T cells sorted from spleen or lymph node cells, taken before intestinal transplant. The clonotype was recovered from a human donor who received an intestinal transplant. The chain is encoded by TRBV27 joined to TRBJ2-7; TRBD2 is possibly the D segment (6 matching bases). The encoded CDR3 is CASSFGGALYEQYF. The DNA is TGTGCCAGCAGTTTCGGGGGAGCCCTCTACGAGCAGTACTTC.